This T cell receptor (beta chain) was sequenced during a study of CD8 T cells in Susac syndrome. The CDR3 sequence is 16 residues long. The V segment lost 5 bases and the J segment 0 bases; nucleotides outside the gene matches: 5. Germline CDR1 and CDR2: SGHDT and YYEEEE. Reverse transcription of roughly 0.5 to 1 ug RNA was carried out with random hexamers. TCRdb ran MiXCR on the immunoSEQ multiplex PCR reads and lists one entry per CDR3 protein. The sample holds under 200,000 distinct CDR3 sequences, around 94% seen once. The TCR was taken from a human donor with Susac syndrome. Input material: CD4+ T cells from PBMCs. This sequence joins TRBV5-6 and TRBJ2-6, with 7 bases fitting TRBD1. CDR3 in amino acids: CASSWDSPSGANVLTF. The CDR3 bases are TGTGCCAGCAGTTGGGACAGCCCCTCTGGGGCCAACGTCCTGACTTTC.